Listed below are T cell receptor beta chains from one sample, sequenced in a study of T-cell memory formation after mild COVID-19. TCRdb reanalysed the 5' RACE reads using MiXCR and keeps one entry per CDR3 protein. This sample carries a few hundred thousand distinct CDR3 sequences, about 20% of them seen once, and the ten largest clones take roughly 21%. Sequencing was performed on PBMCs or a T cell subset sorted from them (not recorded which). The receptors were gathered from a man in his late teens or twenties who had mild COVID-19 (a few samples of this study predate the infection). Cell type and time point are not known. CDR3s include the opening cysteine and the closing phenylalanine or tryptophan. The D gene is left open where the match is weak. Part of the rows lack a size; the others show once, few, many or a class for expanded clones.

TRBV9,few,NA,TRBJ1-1,CASSAQAMPGTEAFF,TGTGCCAGCAGTGCCCAGGCCATGCCCGGGACTGAAGCTTTCTTT
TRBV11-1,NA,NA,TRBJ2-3,CASSRRTEITDTQYF,TGTGCCAGCAGCCGAAGGACGGAAATCACAGATACGCAGTATTTT
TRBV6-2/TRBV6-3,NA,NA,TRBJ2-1,CASSSRRGEQFF,TGTGCCAGCAGTTCGAGGCGAGGAGAGCAGTTCTTC
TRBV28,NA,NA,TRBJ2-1,CASVPMGSLNNEQFF,TGTGCCAGCGTTCCGATGGGGAGCCTCAACAATGAGCAGTTCTTC
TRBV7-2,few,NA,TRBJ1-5,CASSLGPDQPQHF,TGTGCCAGCAGCTTAGGTCCCGATCAGCCCCAGCATTTT
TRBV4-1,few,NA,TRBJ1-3,CASREQDLIHSGNTIYF,TGCGCCAGTCGGGAACAGGACTTAATACACTCTGGAAACACCATATATTTT
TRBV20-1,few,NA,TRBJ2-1,CSARDSGRGEQFF,TGCAGTGCTAGAGATTCTGGTCGGGGTGAGCAGTTCTTC
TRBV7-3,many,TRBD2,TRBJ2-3,CASSLSSRGGGTDTQYF,TGTGCCAGCAGCTTAAGTTCCCGTGGCGGGGGTACAGATACGCAGTATTTT
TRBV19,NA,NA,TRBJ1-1,CASSIRGGGEAFF,TGTGCCAGTAGTATCAGAGGTGGGGGAGAAGCTTTCTTT
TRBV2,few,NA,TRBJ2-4,CASSARAAKNIQYF,TGTGCCAGCAGTGCCAGGGCGGCCAAAAACATTCAGTACTTC
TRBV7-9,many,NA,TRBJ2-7,CASSPHYEQYF,TGTGCCAGCAGCCCACATTACGAGCAGTACTTC
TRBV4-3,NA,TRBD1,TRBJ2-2,CASSQGPGQRNTGELFF,TGCGCCAGCAGCCAAGGACCGGGACAGAGGAACACCGGGGAGCTGTTTTTT
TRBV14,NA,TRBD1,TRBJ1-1,CASSERDRGFVYTEAFF,TGTGCCAGCAGCGAGCGGGACAGGGGCTTTGTCTACACTGAAGCTTTCTTT
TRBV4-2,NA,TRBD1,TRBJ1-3,CASSQERTGVLGGNTIYF,TGTGCCAGCAGCCAGGAAAGGACAGGGGTTCTGGGTGGAAACACCATATATTTT
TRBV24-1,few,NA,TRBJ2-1,CATSDSRASGNEQFF,TGTGCCACCAGTGATTCCAGGGCTTCAGGCAATGAGCAGTTCTTC
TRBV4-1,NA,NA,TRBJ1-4,CASSQGLKLFF,TGCGCCAGCAGCCAAGGCCTGAAACTGTTTTTT
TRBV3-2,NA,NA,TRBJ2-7,CASSQEAGCRYEQYF,TGTGCCAGCAGCCAAGAGGCGGGGTGCCGCTACGAGCAGTACTTC
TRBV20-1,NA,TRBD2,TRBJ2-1,CSAPPFSSSGFYNEQFF,TGCAGTGCTCCTCCATTTTCCTCTAGCGGGTTCTACAATGAGCAGTTCTTC
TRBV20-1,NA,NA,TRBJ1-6,CRVGGGVRSPLHF,TGCAGGGTCGGCGGGGGGGTTCGATCACCCCTCCACTTT
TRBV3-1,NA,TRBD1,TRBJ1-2,CASSTGDRGAYGYTF,TGTGCCAGCTCTACCGGGGACAGGGGTGCCTATGGCTACACCTTC
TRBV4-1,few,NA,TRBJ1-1,CASSRGGPPDTEAFF,TGCGCCAGCAGCCGAGGCGGCCCCCCGGACACTGAAGCTTTCTTT
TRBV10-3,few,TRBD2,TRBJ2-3,CAATGLATDTQYF,TGTGCCGCAACGGGACTAGCAACAGATACGCAGTATTTT
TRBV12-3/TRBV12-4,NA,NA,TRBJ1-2,CASSGQGSGGYTF,TGTGCCAGCAGTGGTCAGGGGTCGGGCGGCTACACCTTC
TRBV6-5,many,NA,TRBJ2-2,CASVEGNTGELFF,TGTGCCAGCGTGGAGGGGAACACCGGGGAGCTGTTTTTT
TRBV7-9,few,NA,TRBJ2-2,CASSLAPFRTGELFF,TGTGCCAGCAGCTTAGCGCCCTTCCGGACCGGGGAGCTGTTTTTT
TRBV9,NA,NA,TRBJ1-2,CASSLSWTESVYGYTF,TGTGCCAGCAGCTTGTCGTGGACAGAATCGGTCTATGGCTACACCTTC
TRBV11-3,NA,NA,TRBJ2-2,CASSSIRGNTGELFF,TGTGCCAGCAGCTCTATCAGGGGGAACACCGGGGAGCTGTTTTTT
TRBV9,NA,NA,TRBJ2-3,CASSVWAGYAGDTQYF,TGTGCCAGCAGCGTCTGGGCGGGTTACGCTGGGGATACGCAGTATTTT
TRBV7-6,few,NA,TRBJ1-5,CASSLKPGNSNQPQHF,TGTGCCAGCAGCTTAAAGCCAGGGAATAGCAATCAGCCCCAGCATTTT
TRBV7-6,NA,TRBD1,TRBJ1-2,CASSPGTGGSVNYGYTF,TGTGCCAGCAGCCCGGGGACAGGGGGCTCTGTTAACTATGGCTACACCTTC
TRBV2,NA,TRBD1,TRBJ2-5,CASSDRAVTQYF,TGTGCCAGCAGCGACAGGGCGGTGACCCAGTACTTC
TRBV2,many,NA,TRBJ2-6,CASSESDAGANVLTF,TGTGCCAGCAGTGAATCGGACGCTGGGGCCAACGTCCTGACTTTC
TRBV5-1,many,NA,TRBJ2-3,CASSSTFTDTQYF,TGCGCCAGCAGCTCGACCTTCACAGATACGCAGTATTTT
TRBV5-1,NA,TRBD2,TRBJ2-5,CASSLAGLAGVQETQYF,TGCGCCAGCAGCTTGGCCGGACTAGCGGGGGTCCAAGAGACCCAGTACTTC
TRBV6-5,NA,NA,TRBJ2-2,CASSGGGTGELFF,TGTGCCAGCAGTGGGGGTGGCACCGGGGAGCTGTTTTTT
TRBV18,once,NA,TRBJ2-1,CASSTRQTLSSYNEQFF,TGTGCCAGCTCGACTCGACAGACCTTGAGCTCCTACAATGAGCAGTTCTTC
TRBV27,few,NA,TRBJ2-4,CAVGTPSLAKNIQYF,TGTGCCGTCGGGACACCGAGTTTAGCCAAAAACATTCAGTACTTC
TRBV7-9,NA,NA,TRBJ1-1,CASSFGAQTEAFF,TGTGCCAGCAGCTTTGGGGCGCAAACTGAAGCTTTCTTT
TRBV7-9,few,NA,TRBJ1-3,CASSRSVTGNTIYF,TGTGCCAGCAGCCGGAGTGTGACTGGAAACACCATATATTTT
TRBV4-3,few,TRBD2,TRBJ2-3,CASSQDAGLAGETTDTQYF,TGCGCCAGCAGCCAAGATGCGGGACTAGCGGGGGAAACCACAGATACGCAGTATTTT
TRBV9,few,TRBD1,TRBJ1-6,CASSVTGVDNSPLHF,TGTGCCAGCAGCGTTACAGGGGTAGATAATTCACCCCTCCACTTT
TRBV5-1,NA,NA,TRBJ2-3,CASSLAQVRPTDTQYF,TGCGCCAGCAGCTTGGCCCAGGTTCGGCCCACAGATACGCAGTATTTT
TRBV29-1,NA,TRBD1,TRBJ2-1,CSGRRDREYNEQFF,TGCAGCGGCCGCCGGGACAGGGAATACAATGAGCAGTTCTTC
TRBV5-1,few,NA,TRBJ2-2,CASSLDGGGGELFF,TGCGCCAGCAGCTTGGACGGGGGAGGCGGGGAGCTGTTTTTT